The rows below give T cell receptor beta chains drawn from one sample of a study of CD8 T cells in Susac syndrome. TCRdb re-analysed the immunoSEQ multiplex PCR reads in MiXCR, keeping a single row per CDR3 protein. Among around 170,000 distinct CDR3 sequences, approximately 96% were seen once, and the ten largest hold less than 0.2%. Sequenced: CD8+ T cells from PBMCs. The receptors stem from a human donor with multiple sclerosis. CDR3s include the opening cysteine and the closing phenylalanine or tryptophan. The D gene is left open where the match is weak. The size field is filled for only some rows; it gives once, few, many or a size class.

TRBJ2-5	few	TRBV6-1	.	TGTGCCAGCAGACGCGGGGCAGAAGAGACCCAGTACTTC	CASRRGAEETQYF
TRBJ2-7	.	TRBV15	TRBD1	TGTGCCACCACCCTAGGAGGGACAGGGGCCTACGAGCAGTACTTC	CATTLGGTGAYEQYF
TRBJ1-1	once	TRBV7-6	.	TGTGCCAGCAGCCTCCCCCCCAGGGCAGACACTGAAGCTTTCTTT	CASSLPPRADTEAFF
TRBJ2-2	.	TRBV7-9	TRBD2	TGTGCCAGCAGCTTCCCTCTAGCGGGGGTTAACACCGGGGAGCTGTTTTTT	CASSFPLAGVNTGELFF
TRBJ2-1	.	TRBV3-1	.	TGTGCCAGCAGCCAAGTAGGGACCTCAGGCCATGAGCAGTTCTTC	CASSQVGTSGHEQFF
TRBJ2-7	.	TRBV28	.	TGTGCCAGCAGCCCGGGAATTAGCGGCTACGAGCAGTACTTC	CASSPGISGYEQYF
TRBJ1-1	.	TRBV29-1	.	TGCAGCGTTGTTGGAGCTTTCTTT	CSVVGAFF
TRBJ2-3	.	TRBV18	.	TGTGCCAGCTCACCAGAGTCAGATACGCAGTATTTT	CASSPESDTQYF
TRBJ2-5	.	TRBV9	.	TGTGCCAGCAGCCCAAGAGCTGAGGGGACAAGGACCCAGTACTTC	CASSPRAEGTRTQYF
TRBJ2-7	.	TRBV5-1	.	TGCGCCAGCAGCAGATCAGGGGAGCAGTACTTC	CASSRSGEQYF
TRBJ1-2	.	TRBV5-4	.	TGTGCCAGCAGCTTGTTACCGACCTATGGCTACACCTTC	CASSLLPTYGYTF
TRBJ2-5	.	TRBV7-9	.	TGTGCCAGCAGCCAAAGCTACAGCTTCCAAGAGACCCAGTACTTC	CASSQSYSFQETQYF
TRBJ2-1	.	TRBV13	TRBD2	TGTGCCAGCAGAGAGCGGGAGGAGCAGTTCTTC	CASREREEQFF
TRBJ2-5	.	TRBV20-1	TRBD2	TGCAGTGCTAGCTTGGCGGGGGGGCGTAGGGAGACCCAGTACTTC	CSASLAGGRRETQYF
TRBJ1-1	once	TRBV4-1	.	TGCGCCAGCAGCCAAGAGCGAGGCAGGGTTGAGACTGAAGCTTTCTTT	CASSQERGRVETEAFF
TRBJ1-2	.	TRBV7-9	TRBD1	TGTGCCAGCACCCAACAGGGGGCAAGCTATGGCTACACCTTC	CASTQQGASYGYTF
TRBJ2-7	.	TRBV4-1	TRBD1	TGCGCCAGCAGCCAAGATCCAGGGGGAACCTACTACGAGCAGTACTTC	CASSQDPGGTYYEQYF
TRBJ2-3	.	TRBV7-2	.	TGTGCCAGCGTCCGGAGACCCGCGCCACATTTT	CASVRRPAPHF
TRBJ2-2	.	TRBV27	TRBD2	TGTGCCAGCAAAGAACTAGCGTTGAACACCGGGGAGCTGTTTTTT	CASKELALNTGELFF
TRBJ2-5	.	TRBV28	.	TGTGCCAGCACGCCCGTGGGGGTGCGGGAACAAGAGACCCAGTACTTC	CASTPVGVREQETQYF
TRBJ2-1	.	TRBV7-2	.	TGTGCCAGCAGTTTTGGGACTGGGCTGTTCTTC	CASSFGTGLFF
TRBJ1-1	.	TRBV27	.	TGTGCCAGCAGTTTAGGGGGGGGTTTGCGCACTGAAGCTTTCTTT	CASSLGGGLRTEAFF
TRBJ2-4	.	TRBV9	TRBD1	TGTGCCAGCAGCGGGGACAGGGGGATGAACATTCAGTACTTC	CASSGDRGMNIQYF
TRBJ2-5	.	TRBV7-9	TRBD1	TGTGCCAGCAGCTCGACAGGGAGAAGAGAGACCCAGTACTTC	CASSSTGRRETQYF
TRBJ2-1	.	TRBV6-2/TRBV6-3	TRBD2	TGTGCCAGCAGTTCCGAGCGGGAATCCCCCTACAATGAGCAGTTCTTC	CASSSERESPYNEQFF
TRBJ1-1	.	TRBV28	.	TGTGCCAGCAGTTTAAACGCTGAAGCTTTCTTT	CASSLNAEAFF
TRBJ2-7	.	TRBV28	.	TGTGCCAGCAGTTTAGGACAGACCAGCTCCTACGAGCAGTACTTC	CASSLGQTSSYEQYF
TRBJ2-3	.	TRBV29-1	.	TGCAGCGTTGCCCCTGGATCTAGCACAGATACGCAGTATTTT	CSVAPGSSTDTQYF
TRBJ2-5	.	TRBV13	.	TGTGCCAGCAGCTCGTCTGTCGGTTTTGAGACCCAGTACTTC	CASSSSVGFETQYF
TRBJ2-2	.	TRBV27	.	TGTGCCAGCAGTTTTGGGGTCCTTCCGAACACCGGGGAGCTGTTTTTT	CASSFGVLPNTGELFF
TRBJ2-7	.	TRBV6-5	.	TGTGCCAGCAGCCCCAGGTTGAGACCGCCTATGAACTTC	CASSPRLRPPMNF
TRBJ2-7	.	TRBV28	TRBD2	TGTGCCAGCAGTCGAGCCCCCGGGACTATCTACGAGCAGTACTTC	CASSRAPGTIYEQYF
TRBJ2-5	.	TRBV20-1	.	TGCAGTGCTCGTCCGACCCTCTTTCAAGAGACCCAGTACTTC	CSARPTLFQETQYF
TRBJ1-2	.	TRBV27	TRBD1	TGTGCCAGCAGTCCCGGTAACGCAGGGGGCGCTGATGGCTACACCTTC	CASSPGNAGGADGYTF
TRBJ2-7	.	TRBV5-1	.	TGCGCCAGCAGCTTGGAACTTGCAACCTACGAGCAGTACTTC	CASSLELATYEQYF
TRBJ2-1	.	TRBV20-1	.	TGCAGTGCTCACTTTCGGGGCAGTGAGCAGTTCTTC	CSAHFRGSEQFF
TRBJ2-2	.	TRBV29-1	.	TGCAGCGTTATTCTAGTCGCCGGGGAGCTGTTTTTT	CSVILVAGELFF
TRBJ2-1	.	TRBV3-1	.	TGTGCCAGCAGTCACACAGAGCGGGCAGCCCAATACAATGAGCAGTTCTTC	CASSHTERAAQYNEQFF
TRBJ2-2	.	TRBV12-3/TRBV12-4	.	TGTGCCAGCAGCCCAGCCACGGAGCTGTTTTTT	CASSPATELFF
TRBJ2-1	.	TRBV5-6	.	TGTGCCAGCAGCTTCGGGTCAAATCAGTTCTTC	CASSFGSNQFF
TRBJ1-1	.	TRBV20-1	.	TGCAGTGCTAGAGTCCCGGGACGGAACACTGAAGCTTTCTTT	CSARVPGRNTEAFF
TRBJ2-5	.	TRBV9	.	TGTGCCAGCAGCGCCCAAGGGACACCAGACCCCCACCAAGAGACCCAGTACTTC	CASSAQGTPDPHQETQYF
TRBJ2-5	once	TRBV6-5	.	TGTGCCAGCAGTTACAACAGGGTTTTGGAGACCCAGTACTTC	CASSYNRVLETQYF
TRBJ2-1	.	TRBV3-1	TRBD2	TGTGCCAGCAGCCAAGCGGGGGGGCTCACTGAGCAGTTCTTC	CASSQAGGLTEQFF
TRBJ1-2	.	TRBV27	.	TGTGCCAGCAGTCAACAGGGTTCCCTCTATGGCTACACCTTC	CASSQQGSLYGYTF
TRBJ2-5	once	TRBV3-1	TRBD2	TGTGCCAGCAGCCAAGGACTAGCGGGAGATGAGACCCAGTACTTC	CASSQGLAGDETQYF
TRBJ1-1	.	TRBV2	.	TGTGCCAGCAGCTTCACATCCGGGGAAGCTTTCTTT	CASSFTSGEAFF
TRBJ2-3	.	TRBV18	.	TGTGCCAGCTCACCAAGGTTTGATAACACAGATACGCAGTATTTT	CASSPRFDNTDTQYF
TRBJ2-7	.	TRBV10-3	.	TGTGCCATCGGGCAGGGCTCCTACGAGCAGTACTTC	CAIGQGSYEQYF
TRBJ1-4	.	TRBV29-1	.	TGCAGCGTTGAAGACCCAGACAGGCGGGGTGAAAAACTGTTTTTT	CSVEDPDRRGEKLFF
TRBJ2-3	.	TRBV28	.	TGTGCCAGCAGTCCTGCCATCTCCGGAGATACGCAGTATTTT	CASSPAISGDTQYF
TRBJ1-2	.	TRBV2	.	TGTGCCAGCAGTGCGGGGCCTGTAGGGACGGCACATGGCTACACCTTC	CASSAGPVGTAHGYTF
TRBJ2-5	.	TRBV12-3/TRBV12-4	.	TGTGCCAGCAGTTTGGCAGGGAACGAGACCCAGTACTTC	CASSLAGNETQYF
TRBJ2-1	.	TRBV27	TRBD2	TGTGCCAGCAGTTTAAACAGCGGGGGGGCCCGTGAGCAGTTCTTC	CASSLNSGGAREQFF
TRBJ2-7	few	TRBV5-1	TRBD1	TGTGCCAGCCGGGACAGCTACGAGCAGTACTTC	CASRDSYEQYF
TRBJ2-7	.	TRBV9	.	TGTGCCAGCAGCGCCAGTGGTACCTACGAGCAGTACTTC	CASSASGTYEQYF
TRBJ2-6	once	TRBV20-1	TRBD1	TGCAGTCGGCCCCAGGGACAGTACTCTGGGGCCAACGTCCTGACTTTC	CSRPQGQYSGANVLTF
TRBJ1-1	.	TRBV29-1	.	TGCAGCGCTCTCTCTCAGGGGCGGGCTTTCTTT	CSALSQGRAFF
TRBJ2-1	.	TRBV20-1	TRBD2	TGCAGTGCTACGGGACTAGCGGGGGACCCTAGCTCCTACAATGAGCAGTTCTTC	CSATGLAGDPSSYNEQFF
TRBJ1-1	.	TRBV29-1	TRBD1	TGCAGCGTCCAGACAGGGCCCACTGAAGCTTTCTTT	CSVQTGPTEAFF